Below, 31 T cell receptor beta chains from the same sample are listed, as sequenced in a study of CD4+ T cells in melanoma. The assay was immunoSEQ multiplex PCR, and TCRdb's table has in-frame clones only and misses some. The sample holds approximately 14,000 clones, under 80% seen once. Sequencing used cells from a culture (not recorded whether cultured in vitro). Receptor source: a human donor with melanoma.

The sample holds one count of this clone. The chain carries TRBV5-1 and TRBJ2-5; 8 bases are a match to TRBD1. There are 15 residues in the CDR3. CDR1 is SGHRS, CDR2 YFSETQ, per germline. With 0 bases clipped from V and 5 bases from J, the junction kept 6 bases outside the gene matches. For the CDR3, the DNA is TGCGCCAGCAGCTTGGAGGACAGGGTAGGGGAGACCCAGTACTTC. Translation: CASSLEDRVGETQYF. Looking up the rest from reference TRBV5-1 and TRBJ2-5 gives the full variable domain: KAGVTQTPRYLIKTRGQQVTLSCSPISGHRSVSWYQQTPGQGLQFLFEYFSETQRNKGNFPGRFSGRQFSNSRSEMNVSTLELGDSALYLCASSLEDRVGETQYFGPGTRLLVL.

The chain links TRBV11-1 to TRBJ2-7; TRBD2 might be the D (6 bases). This CDR3 contains 15 residues. CDR1 SGHAT and CDR2 FQDESV come from the germline V gene (reference sequence). Trimming took off 6 bases at V and 6 bases at J, with 21 bases between the two ends. The CDR3 protein is CASRKDYQVALEQYF. The CDR3 DNA reads as TGTGCCAGCAGGAAGGACTACCAAGTAGCGCTCGAGCAGTACTTC.

The chain uses TRBV5-1 and TRBJ2-5, with 7 positions matching TRBD1. V shed 4 bases and J 5 bases; nucleotides not matched to a gene: 8. CDR1 SGHRS and CDR2 YFSETQ come from the germline V gene. CDR3 size: 14 residues. CDR3 in DNA: TGCGCCAGCAGCCCACAGGGGCTTCGGGAGACCCAGTACTTC. Translating it yields CASSPQGLRETQYF.

The chain carries TRBV29-1 and TRBJ1-2; 9 bases line up with TRBD1. V was clipped by 8 bases and J by 8 bases; unmatched bases: 15. The germline V gene encodes CDR1 SQVTM and CDR2 ANQGSEA. The CDR3 has 14 residues. In DNA form, the CDR3 reads TGCAGCTCCAGCCTGGGACAGGGAGGGAAAGGCTACACCTTC. Its translation: CSSSLGQGGKGYTF.

This rearrangement joins TRBV5-4 to TRBJ2-3; D not certain. V dropped 3 bases and J dropped 0 bases, with 5 bases sitting between them. Germline V CDR1 and CDR2: SGHNT, YYREEE (reference sequence). The CDR3 spans 13 residues. This CDR3 is CASSSPSTDTQYF. The CDR3 DNA reads as TGTGCCAGCAGCTCCCCTAGCACAGATACGCAGTATTTT.

V usage is TRBV19 and J usage is TRBJ1-5; weak D call: TRBD1 (6 bases). The ends were cut back, 6 bases at V and 9 bases at J, with 15 bases in the middle. The CDR3 runs to 13 residues. The germline V gene encodes CDR1 LNHDA and CDR2 SQIVND (reference sequence). The CDR3 sequence: CASSSRGEGPQHF. In DNA form, the CDR3 reads TGTGCCAGTAGCTCCAGGGGAGAGGGGCCCCAGCATTTT.

The chain has TRBV5-1 and TRBJ1-2, with D unresolved. Trimming cost V 2 bases and J 5 bases, with 10 bases left between them. The V gene's germline CDR1 is SGHRS and CDR2 YFSETQ. The CDR3 totals 13 residues. The CDR3 reads CASSLAGKYGYTF. The CDR3 DNA is TGCGCCAGCAGCTTAGCCGGGAAATATGGCTACACCTTC. The entire variable domain, with the rest obtained from reference TRBV5-1 and TRBJ1-2, is as follows: KAGVTQTPRYLIKTRGQQVTLSCSPISGHRSVSWYQQTPGQGLQFLFEYFSETQRNKGNFPGRFSGRQFSNSRSEMNVSTLELGDSALYLCASSLAGKYGYTFGSGTRLTVV.

This clone turned up a few times. The chain combines TRBV4-1 with TRBJ2-1; a weak D match, TRBD1 (6 bases). Germline V gene lookup returns CDR1 MGHRA and CDR2 YSYEKL. The CDR3 extends over 16 amino acids. V gave up 4 bases and J gave up 5 bases, with 18 bases separating them. CDR3 in DNA: TGCGCCAGCAGCCGGGGGCAAGGACAGATGAACAATGAGCAGTTCTTC. It encodes CASSRGQGQMNNEQFF.

J is TRBJ1-3 and V is TRBV30; no clear D. This CDR3 region has 15 residues. Trimming shortened V by 1 base and J by 4 bases, and 14 bases separated the two germline ends. Germline CDR1 and CDR2: GTSNPN and SVGIG (reference sequence). The CDR3 reads CAWSGRLGIGNTIYF. DNA of the CDR3: TGTGCCTGGAGTGGACGGTTAGGGATCGGAAACACCATATATTTT.

The rearrangement links TRBV18 to TRBJ1-1, with 8 bases aligning to TRBD1. Germline lookup yields CDR1 KGHSH and CDR2 LQKENI. This CDR3 has 14 amino acids. Losses at the gene ends were 5 bases for V and 3 bases for J; bases not matched to a gene: 5. The CDR3 here is CASSSTGADTEAFF. In DNA, the CDR3 is TGTGCCAGCTCATCGACAGGGGCGGACACTGAAGCTTTCTTT.

The chain couples TRBV12-5 to TRBJ2-2, with a tentative D call TRBD1 (6 bases). V lost 2 bases to trimming and J lost 3 bases, with 13 bases between them. The germline CDR1 and CDR2 sequences are LGHNT and FRNRAP. The length of the CDR3 is 16 residues. Here the CDR3 reads CASGLSLGQYTGELFF. For the CDR3, the DNA is TGTGCTAGTGGTTTGTCACTCGGACAGTACACCGGGGAGCTGTTTTTT. Looking up the rest from reference TRBV12-5 and TRBJ2-2 gives the full variable domain: DARVTQTPRHKVTEMGQEVTMRCQPILGHNTVFWYRQTMMQGLELLAYFRNRAPLDDSGMPKDRFSAEMPDATLATLKIQPSEPRDSAVYFCASGLSLGQYTGELFFGEGSRLTVL.

The chain carries TRBV5-6 and TRBJ2-4; D ambiguous. CDR3 length: 15 residues. Trimming left V 1 base short and J 0 bases short, with 8 bases between. Germline V gene data show CDR1 as SGHDT and CDR2 as YYEEEE. CDR3 residues: CASSLLGLAKNIQYF. DNA for the CDR3: TGTGCCAGCAGCTTGCTTGGGTTAGCCAAAAACATTCAGTACTTC. Based on the CDR3 plus reference TRBV5-6 and TRBJ2-4, the full variable domain is DAGVTQSPTHLIKTRGQQVTLRCSPKSGHDTVSWYQQALGQGPQFIFQYYEEEERQRGNFPDRFSGHQFPNYSSELNVNALLLGDSALYLCASSLLGLAKNIQYFGAGTRLSVL.

The CDR3 DNA reads TGCGCCAGCAGCCAAGCGGGGGGCGCATCCAAAAACATTCAGTACTTC. Amino acids: CASSQAGGASKNIQYF. The chain combines TRBV4-1 with TRBJ2-4; possibly TRBD2 for D (7 bases). Trimming removed 1 base at V and 2 bases at J, with 12 bases between. This CDR3 spans 16 amino acids. The germline V gene encodes CDR1 MGHRA and CDR2 YSYEKL.

The CDR3 region is CATSRNLAANTGELFF. CDR3 DNA: TGTGCCACCAGCAGAAATCTAGCGGCGAACACCGGGGAGCTGTTTTTT. This sequence joins TRBV15 and TRBJ2-2, with TRBD2 identical over 7 bases. Germline values: CDR1 LNHNV, CDR2 YYDKDF (reference sequence). With 2 bases clipped from V and 0 bases from J, the junction kept 3 bases outside the gene matches. This CDR3 is 16 amino acids long.

The gene calls are TRBV15 and TRBJ1-6; D is possibly TRBD1 (6 bases). Germline CDR1 reads LNHNV; CDR2 reads YYDKDF (reference sequence). The V gene lost 0 bases and the J gene lost 10 bases, with 22 bases spanning the gap. This CDR3 is built from 18 residues. CDR3 nucleotide sequence: TGTGCCACCAGCAGAGATCTAAACGGTAGGGGGGGCGGATCACCCCTCCACTTT. This encodes CATSRDLNGRGGGSPLHF.

The chain is built from TRBV29-1 and TRBJ2-7; D possibly corresponds to TRBD2 (7 bases). The CDR3 contains 13 residues. Trimming took 7 bases from V and 3 from J, leaving 16 bases between them. Germline CDR1 is SQVTM and CDR2 is ANQGSEA. This CDR3 reads CSGGGAYLYEQYF. The CDR3 DNA reads as TGCAGCGGCGGGGGCGCGTACCTCTACGAGCAGTACTTC.

This sequence joins TRBV7-9 and TRBJ2-7; D unclear. This CDR3 is built from 12 residues. V gave up 4 bases and J gave up 3 bases, with 7 bases separating them. Germline V gene lookup returns CDR1 SEHNR and CDR2 FQNEAQ (reference sequence). This CDR3 is CASSSWGYEQYF. The DNA for the CDR3 is TGTGCCAGCAGCTCTTGGGGCTACGAGCAGTACTTC.

The chain employs TRBV19 and TRBJ1-2; a possible D gene is TRBD1 (5 bases). The CDR3 has 13 amino acids. Germline CDR1 LNHDA, CDR2 SQIVND (reference sequence). V gave up 6 bases and J gave up 7 bases, with 15 bases separating them. This CDR3 is CASSPRGIGGYTF. The CDR3, as DNA: TGTGCCAGTAGCCCACGGGGCATCGGTGGCTACACCTTC.

A remark on this clone: The junction does not match germline at one end; this may be a read error. J is TRBJ1-2 and V is TRBV6-1; the D is unclear. Germline V lookup: CDR1 MNHNS, CDR2 SASEGT. This CDR3 is 13 amino acids long. In DNA, the CDR3 is TGTGCCATCAGTGTTCAGCCAGATTATGGCTACACCTTC. It codes for CAISVQPDYGYTF.

This rearrangement joins TRBV19 to TRBJ1-3; no definite D call. V dropped 9 bases and J dropped 3 bases, with 18 bases sitting between them. The germline V gene has CDR1 LNHDA and CDR2 SQIVND (reference sequence). The CDR3 is 15 residues long. CDR3 nucleotides: TGTGCCAGCCGGAAAGGGTTGCAGGTTGGAAACACCATATATTTT. Translating it yields CASRKGLQVGNTIYF.

This chain uses TRBV15 with TRBJ1-5; tentative D call: TRBD1 (5 bases). V lost 7 bases to trimming and J lost 2 bases, with 12 bases between them. The germline V gene has CDR1 LNHNV and CDR2 YYDKDF (reference sequence). The CDR3 spans 14 residues. The CDR3 DNA reads as TGTGCCACCAACCCAGGGAGGGGCAATCAGCCCCAGCATTTT. It specifies CATNPGRGNQPQHF.

The chain has TRBV5-1 and TRBJ1-1; D is perhaps TRBD1 (6 bases). Germline assignment: CDR1 SGHRS and CDR2 YFSETQ. The length of the CDR3 is 15 residues. The V gene lost 4 bases and the J gene lost 0 bases, with 13 bases spanning the gap. CDR3 amino acids: CASSRGGTVNTEAFF. The CDR3 nucleotides are TGCGCCAGCAGCAGGGGGGGGACCGTGAACACTGAAGCTTTCTTT.

This clone is deemed medium-sized (0.01 to 0.1%). The rearrangement links TRBV6-6 to TRBJ2-2; no clear D. This CDR3 contains 13 residues. V was clipped by 9 bases and J by 3 bases, with 11 bases between them. The germline V gene encodes CDR1 MNHNY and CDR2 SVGAGI (reference sequence). CDR3 bases: TGTGCCAGTTCAACTCCGGACACCGGGGAGCTGTTTTTT. Translated: CASSTPDTGELFF.

The gene calls are TRBV6-6 and TRBJ1-1; D is perhaps TRBD1 (5 bases). V was trimmed by 7 bases and J by 1 base, leaving 16 bases between them. This CDR3 is 15 amino acids long. CDR1 is MNHNY, CDR2 SVGAGI, per germline (reference sequence). The CDR3: CASTPTRGKNTEAFF. The CDR3 nucleotides are TGTGCCAGCACCCCGACGAGGGGAAAGAACACTGAAGCTTTCTTT.

DNA of the CDR3: TGCGCCAGCAGCTTGCTGGGGGGGGGCGAAGAGACCCAGTACTTC. It is translated as CASSLLGGGEETQYF. The chain recombines TRBV5-1 with TRBJ2-5, with D possibly being TRBD2 (7 bases). This CDR3 spans 15 amino acids. CDR1 and CDR2 (germline): SGHRS, YFSETQ. The V and J ends lost 1 base and 3 bases respectively, with 13 bases between them. The variable domain in full, with the rest retrieved from reference TRBV5-1 and TRBJ2-5, is KAGVTQTPRYLIKTRGQQVTLSCSPISGHRSVSWYQQTPGQGLQFLFEYFSETQRNKGNFPGRFSGRQFSNSRSEMNVSTLELGDSALYLCASSLLGGGEETQYFGPGTRLLVL.

This clone turned up a few times. The rearrangement links TRBV5-4 to TRBJ1-2; the match to TRBD1 covers 8 bases. V gave up 3 bases and J gave up 8 bases; unmatched junction bases: 12. There are 15 residues in the CDR3. Germline CDR1 is SGHNT and CDR2 is YYREEE (reference sequence). This CDR3 reads CASSSGLSGGSGYTF. The DNA for the CDR3 is TGTGCCAGCAGCTCTGGTTTGTCAGGGGGCAGCGGCTACACCTTC.

This clone was picked up a small number of times. The chain has TRBV10-2 and TRBJ1-1; 9 nucleotides match TRBD1. V lost 4 bases to trimming and J lost 4 bases; unmatched junction nucleotides: 1. Germline V lookup: CDR1 WSHSY, CDR2 SAAADI. This CDR3 is built from 13 residues. The chain's CDR3 is CASSVTGGTEAFF. In DNA, the CDR3 is TGCGCCAGCAGTGTGACAGGGGGCACTGAAGCTTTCTTT.

The chain combines TRBV6-5 with TRBJ1-1; 8 nucleotides match TRBD1. Per the germline V gene, CDR1 is MNHEY and CDR2 is SVGAGI. After removal of 6 bases from V and 1 base from J, the junction contained 7 bases not matched to a gene. This CDR3 has 15 residues. The CDR3 nucleotides are TGTGCCAGCAGACCCGCCGGGACAGGGAACACTGAAGCTTTCTTT. It translates to CASRPAGTGNTEAFF.

The gene calls are TRBV6-1 and TRBJ2-1, with a weak D call TRBD1 (6 bases). Germline V gene data show CDR1 as MNHNS and CDR2 as SASEGT. The ends were cut back, 6 bases at V and 5 bases at J, with 17 bases in the middle. This CDR3 contains 15 residues. The CDR3 is CASRRGSQWNNEQFF. For the CDR3, the DNA is TGTGCCAGCAGAAGGGGGTCACAATGGAACAATGAGCAGTTCTTC.

This clone was picked up a small number of times. The genes are TRBV27 and TRBJ1-2; D uncertain. This CDR3 is 14 amino acids long. The V gene lost 4 bases and the J gene lost 8 bases, with 17 bases spanning the gap. The germline V gene encodes CDR1 MNHEY and CDR2 SMNVEV (reference sequence). In DNA, the CDR3 is TGTGCCAGCAGTTCCTCGGGAGGTCTGATCGGCTACACCTTC. It codes for CASSSSGGLIGYTF.

CDR3 region: CASSALWLTARTYEQYF. CDR3 DNA: TGTGCCAGCAGCGCTCTATGGCTTACAGCACGAACCTACGAGCAGTACTTC. This rearrangement joins TRBV9 to TRBJ2-7; no firm D call. Trimming stripped 3 bases from V and 2 bases from J, with 21 bases between. Germline V gene sequence: CDR1 SGDLS, CDR2 YYNGEE. The CDR3 is 17 residues long.